The rows below give T cell receptor beta chains drawn from one sample of a study of CD8+ T cells in alopecia areata. Assay used: immunoSEQ multiplex PCR; TCRdb lists only in-frame clones, some missing. The data contain some 200,000 clones, about three fifths of them singletons. This specimen was CD4+ T cells sorted from blood, taken at week 4, from a patient treated with tofacitinib. The receptors come from a human donor with alopecia areata. CDR3s include the opening cysteine and the closing phenylalanine or tryptophan. D genes are given only for firm matches. Only part of the rows carry a size: once, few, many, or a class if the clone is expanded.

TRBV29-1,TRBJ2-5,NA,TRBD1,TGCAGCGTACCGGGACAGACGATACAAGAGACCCAGTACTTC,CSVPGQTIQETQYF
TRBV10-3,TRBJ2-1,NA,NA,TGTGCCATCAGTGAGTCGCAAAAGGGGTACAATGAGCAGTTCTTC,CAISESQKGYNEQFF
TRBV10-3,TRBJ2-4,NA,TRBD2,TGTGCCATCAGAGCGGGGCTAGCCAAAAACATTCAGTACTTC,CAIRAGLAKNIQYF
TRBV18,TRBJ2-7,few,NA,TGTGCCAGCTCAAGGGGGGACCAGGCGTACGAGCAGTACTTC,CASSRGDQAYEQYF
TRBV6-5,TRBJ1-2,NA,NA,TGTGCCAGCAGTCGGGGAGCTAACTATGGCTACACCTTC,CASSRGANYGYTF
TRBV5-1,TRBJ2-3,NA,NA,TGCGCCAGCGGGGGCGGGGGCGCAGATACGCAGTATTTT,CASGGGGADTQYF
TRBV5-1,TRBJ2-3,NA,TRBD1,TGCGCCAGCAGCTTGGCCACGGGGACAGAAGATACGCAGTATTTT,CASSLATGTEDTQYF
TRBV7-2,TRBJ2-7,NA,TRBD1,TGTGCCAGCAGCCCACGACAGGGTTTGTTCTACGAGCAGTACTTC,CASSPRQGLFYEQYF
TRBV30,TRBJ1-6,once,NA,TGTGCCTGGACCCAGAGCCCTTTGAATTCACCCCTCCACTTT,CAWTQSPLNSPLHF
TRBV29-1,TRBJ1-2,NA,NA,TGCAGCGTCCAAAGGGATCTGGGGGGATATGGCTACACCTTC,CSVQRDLGGYGYTF
TRBV29-1,TRBJ1-4,NA,NA,NA,CSVGSGTNMFF
TRBV7-9,TRBJ1-1,few,TRBD1,TGTGCCAGCAGCCTAACCGGGACAGGGACTGAAGCTTTCTTT,CASSLTGTGTEAFF
TRBV10-1,TRBJ2-3,NA,NA,TGCGCCAGCAGGAATAAGGGAGATCCGCAGTATTTT,CASRNKGDPQYF
TRBV29-1,TRBJ1-2,NA,NA,TGCAGCGGAACAGTGGCCTATGGCTACACCTTC,CSGTVAYGYTF
TRBV19,TRBJ2-6,NA,NA,TGTGCCAGTAGGAAAGAGTCTGGGGCCAACGTCCTGACTTTC,CASRKESGANVLTF
TRBV30,TRBJ1-6,NA,NA,TGTGCCTGGAGACAGCGTAATTCACCCCTCCACTTT,CAWRQRNSPLHF
TRBV5-1,TRBJ2-7,NA,TRBD1,TGCGCCAGCAGCCCGGGACAGGGGGTCATCCACGAGCAGTACTTC,CASSPGQGVIHEQYF
TRBV18,TRBJ2-4,NA,NA,TGTGCCAGCTCCCCAGGGAGCTCAAACATTCAGTACTTC,CASSPGSSNIQYF
TRBV5-1,TRBJ2-5,NA,NA,TGCGCCAGCAGCTTCCAAGGCAGGGGAGTCGAGACCCAGTACTTC,CASSFQGRGVETQYF
TRBV29-1,TRBJ1-6,NA,TRBD1,TGCAGCGTTGGACAGGGGGAGTCACCCCTCCACTTT,CSVGQGESPLHF
TRBV30,TRBJ1-1,NA,TRBD1,TGTGCCTGGAGTGTGGGACAGGGGATCATGAACACTGAAGCTTTCTTT,CAWSVGQGIMNTEAFF
TRBV9,TRBJ2-3,NA,TRBD2,TGTGCCAGCAGCGTACAGCGGGGGACCACAGATACGCAGTATTTT,CASSVQRGTTDTQYF
TRBV30,TRBJ1-2,NA,TRBD1,TGTGCCTGGAGTCCCCGGGACAGGGCTGGCTACACCTTC,CAWSPRDRAGYTF
TRBV25-1,TRBJ2-5,NA,NA,TGTGCCAGCAGTGAATATGGGGCAGGGCGGTACTTC,CASSEYGAGRYF
TRBV2,TRBJ1-4,NA,NA,TGTGCCAGCAGTATGGGTTTGGGAGAAAAACTGTTTTTT,CASSMGLGEKLFF
TRBV25-1,TRBJ1-2,NA,NA,TGTGCCAGCAGTGAAACCGGTTGGCAGGGTATTGGCTACACCTTC,CASSETGWQGIGYTF
TRBV9,TRBJ2-1,NA,NA,TGTGCCAGCAGCGTAGTAGGAGGGGTCAGTGAGCAGTTCTTC,CASSVVGGVSEQFF
TRBV25-1,TRBJ2-1,NA,NA,TGTGCCAGCAGTGAATCAACGGGGCTGCCCTACAATGAGCAGTTCTTC,CASSESTGLPYNEQFF
TRBV5-4,TRBJ2-2,few,NA,TGTGCCAGCAGCTTCGGAACCAACCTTAACACCGGGGAGCTGTTTTTT,CASSFGTNLNTGELFF
TRBV7-9,TRBJ2-7,NA,NA,TGTGCCAGCAGTCGCGGTGGGGACTCCTACGAGCAGTACTTC,CASSRGGDSYEQYF
TRBV7-8,TRBJ2-5,NA,NA,TGTGCCAGCAGCTCAACTGTCGGAGAGACCCAGTACTTC,CASSSTVGETQYF
TRBV25-1,TRBJ1-1,once,NA,TGTGCCAGCATTATGACAGGATTAAACACTGAAGCTTTCTTT,CASIMTGLNTEAFF
TRBV29-1,TRBJ2-5,NA,NA,TGCAGCGTTGAAGTAGCGGCAAACAAAGAGACCCAGTACTTC,CSVEVAANKETQYF
TRBV7-2,TRBJ2-6,NA,NA,TGTGCCAGCAGCTTAGCAGATTCTGGGGCCAACGTCCTGACTTTC,CASSLADSGANVLTF
TRBV29-1,TRBJ2-5,once,TRBD2,TGCAGCGTGACACCCCCTGGCGGGGGGGAGGAGACCCAGTACTTC,CSVTPPGGGEETQYF
TRBV28,TRBJ2-3,few,TRBD2,TGTGCCACCTGGACTAGCGGGGGGGCGGATACGCAGTATTTT,CATWTSGGADTQYF